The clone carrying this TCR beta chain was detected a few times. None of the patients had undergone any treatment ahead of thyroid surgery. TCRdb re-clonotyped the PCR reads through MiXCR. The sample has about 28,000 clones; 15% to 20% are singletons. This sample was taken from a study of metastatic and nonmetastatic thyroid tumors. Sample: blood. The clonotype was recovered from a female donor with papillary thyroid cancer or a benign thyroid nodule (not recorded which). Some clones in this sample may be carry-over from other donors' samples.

This CDR3 is CASSSDRGEQYF. The CDR3 bases are TGTGCCAGCAGCTCAGACCGCGGAGAGCAGTACTTC. The rearrangement links TRBV7-9 to TRBJ2-7; no reliable D call. The CDR3 has 12 amino acids. Germline V CDR1 and CDR2: SEHNR, FQNEAQ (reference sequence). V lost 4 bases, J lost 7 bases, and 11 bases lay in between. The complete variable domain, with remaining parts taken from reference TRBV7-9 and TRBJ2-7, reads DTGVSQNPRHKITKRGQNVTFRCDPISEHNRLYWYRQTLGQGPEFLTYFQNEAQLEKSRLLSDRFSAERPKGSFSTLEIQRTEQGDSAMYLCASSSDRGEQYFGPGTRLTVT.